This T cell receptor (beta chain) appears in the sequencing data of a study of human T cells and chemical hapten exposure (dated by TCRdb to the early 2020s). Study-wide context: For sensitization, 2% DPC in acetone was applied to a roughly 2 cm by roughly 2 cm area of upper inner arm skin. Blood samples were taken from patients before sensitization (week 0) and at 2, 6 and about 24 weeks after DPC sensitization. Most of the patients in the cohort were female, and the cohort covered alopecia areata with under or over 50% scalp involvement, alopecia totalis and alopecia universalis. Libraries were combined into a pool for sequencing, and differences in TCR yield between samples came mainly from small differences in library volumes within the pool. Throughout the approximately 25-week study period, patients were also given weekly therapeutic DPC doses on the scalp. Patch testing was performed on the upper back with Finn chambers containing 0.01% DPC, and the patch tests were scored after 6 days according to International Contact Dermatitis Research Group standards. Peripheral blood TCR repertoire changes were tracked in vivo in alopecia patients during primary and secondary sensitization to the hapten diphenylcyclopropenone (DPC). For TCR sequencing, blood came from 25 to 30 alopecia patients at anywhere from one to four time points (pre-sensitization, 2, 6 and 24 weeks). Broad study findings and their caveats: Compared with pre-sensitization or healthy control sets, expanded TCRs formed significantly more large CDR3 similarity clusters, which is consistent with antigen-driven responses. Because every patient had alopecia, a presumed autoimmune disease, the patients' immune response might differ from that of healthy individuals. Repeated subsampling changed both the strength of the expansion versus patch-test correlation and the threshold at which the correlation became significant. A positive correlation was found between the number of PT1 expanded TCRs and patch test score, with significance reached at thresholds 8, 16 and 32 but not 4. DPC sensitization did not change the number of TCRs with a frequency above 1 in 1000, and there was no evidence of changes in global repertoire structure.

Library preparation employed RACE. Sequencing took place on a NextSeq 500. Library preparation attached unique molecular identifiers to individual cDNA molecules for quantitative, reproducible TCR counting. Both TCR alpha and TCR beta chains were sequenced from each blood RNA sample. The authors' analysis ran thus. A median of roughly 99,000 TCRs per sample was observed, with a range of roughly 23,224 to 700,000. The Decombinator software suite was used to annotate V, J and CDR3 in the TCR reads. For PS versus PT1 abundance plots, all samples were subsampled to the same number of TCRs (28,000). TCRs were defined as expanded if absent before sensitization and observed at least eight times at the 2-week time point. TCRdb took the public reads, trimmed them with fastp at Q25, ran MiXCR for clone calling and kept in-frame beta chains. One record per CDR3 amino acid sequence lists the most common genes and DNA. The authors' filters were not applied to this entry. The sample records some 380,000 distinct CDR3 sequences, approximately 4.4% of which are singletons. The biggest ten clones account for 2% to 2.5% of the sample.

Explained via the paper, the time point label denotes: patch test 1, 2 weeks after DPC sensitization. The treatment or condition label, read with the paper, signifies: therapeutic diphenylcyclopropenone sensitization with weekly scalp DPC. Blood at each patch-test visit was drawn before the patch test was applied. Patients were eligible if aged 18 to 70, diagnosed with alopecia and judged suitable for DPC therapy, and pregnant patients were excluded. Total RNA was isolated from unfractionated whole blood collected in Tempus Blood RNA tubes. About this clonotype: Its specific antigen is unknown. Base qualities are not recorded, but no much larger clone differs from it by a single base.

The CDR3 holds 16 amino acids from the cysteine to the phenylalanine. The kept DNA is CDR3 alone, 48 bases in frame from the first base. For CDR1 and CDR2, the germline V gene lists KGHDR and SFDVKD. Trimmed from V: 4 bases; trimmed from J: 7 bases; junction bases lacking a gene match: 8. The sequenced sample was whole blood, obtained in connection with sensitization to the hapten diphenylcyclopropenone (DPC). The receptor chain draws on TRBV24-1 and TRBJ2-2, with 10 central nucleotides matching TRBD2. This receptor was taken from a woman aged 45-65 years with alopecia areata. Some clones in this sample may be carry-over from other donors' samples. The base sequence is TGTGCCACCAGTGACCGAAGCGGGAGGGCCGTCGGGGAGCTGTTTTTT. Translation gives CATSDRSGRAVGELFF.